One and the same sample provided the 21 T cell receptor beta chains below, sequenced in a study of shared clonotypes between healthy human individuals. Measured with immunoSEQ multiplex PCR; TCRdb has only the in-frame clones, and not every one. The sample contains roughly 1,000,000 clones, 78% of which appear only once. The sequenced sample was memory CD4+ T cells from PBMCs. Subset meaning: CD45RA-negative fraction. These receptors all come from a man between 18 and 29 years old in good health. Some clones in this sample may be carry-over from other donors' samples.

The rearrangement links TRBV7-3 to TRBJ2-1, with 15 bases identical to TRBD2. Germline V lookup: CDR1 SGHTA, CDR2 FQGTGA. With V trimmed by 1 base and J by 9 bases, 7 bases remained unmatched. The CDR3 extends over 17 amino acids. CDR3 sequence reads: CASSLIGTSGRRGEQFF. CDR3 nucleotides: TGTGCCAGCAGCTTAATCGGGACTAGCGGGAGGCGGGGTGAGCAGTTCTTC.

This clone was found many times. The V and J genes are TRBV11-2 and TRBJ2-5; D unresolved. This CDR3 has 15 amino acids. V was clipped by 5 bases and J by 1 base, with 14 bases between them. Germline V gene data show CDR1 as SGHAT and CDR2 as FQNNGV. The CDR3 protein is CASSPHGMTQETQYF. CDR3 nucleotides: TGTGCCAGCAGCCCCCATGGTATGACCCAAGAGACCCAGTACTTC.

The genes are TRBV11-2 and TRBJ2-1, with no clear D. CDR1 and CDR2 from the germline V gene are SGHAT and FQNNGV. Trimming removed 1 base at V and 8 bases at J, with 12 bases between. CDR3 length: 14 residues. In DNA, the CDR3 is TGTGCCAGCAGCTTAGCACGTGGGGTCGATGAGCAGTTCTTC. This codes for CASSLARGVDEQFF.

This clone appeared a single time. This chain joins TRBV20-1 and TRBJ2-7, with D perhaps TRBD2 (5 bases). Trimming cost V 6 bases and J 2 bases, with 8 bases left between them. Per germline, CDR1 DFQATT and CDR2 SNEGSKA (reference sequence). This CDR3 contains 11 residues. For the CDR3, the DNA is TGCAGTGCGCACGGGGCCTACGAGCAGTACTTC. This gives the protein CSAHGAYEQYF.

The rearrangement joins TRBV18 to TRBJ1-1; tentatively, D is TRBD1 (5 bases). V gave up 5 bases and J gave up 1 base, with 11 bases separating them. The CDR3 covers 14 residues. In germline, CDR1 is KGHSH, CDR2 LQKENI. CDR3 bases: TGTGCCAGCTCAAGCGGGGGGACGAACACTGAAGCTTTCTTT. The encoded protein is CASSSGGTNTEAFF.

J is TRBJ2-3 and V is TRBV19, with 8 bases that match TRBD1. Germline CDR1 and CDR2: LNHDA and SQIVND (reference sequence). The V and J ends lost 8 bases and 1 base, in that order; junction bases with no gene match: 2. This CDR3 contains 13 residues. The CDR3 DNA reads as TGTGCCAGTGGGACAGGCGGCACAGATACGCAGTATTTT. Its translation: CASGTGGTDTQYF. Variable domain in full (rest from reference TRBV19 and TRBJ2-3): DGGITQSPKYLFRKEGQNVTLSCEQNLNHDAMYWYRQDPGQGLRLIYYSQIVNDFQKGDIAEGYSVSREKKESFPLTVTSAQKNPTAFYLCASGTGGTDTQYFGPGTRLTVL.

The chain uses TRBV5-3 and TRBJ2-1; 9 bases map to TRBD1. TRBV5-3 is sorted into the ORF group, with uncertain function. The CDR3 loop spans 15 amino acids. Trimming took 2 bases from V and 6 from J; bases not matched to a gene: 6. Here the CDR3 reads CARSFRDREANEQFF. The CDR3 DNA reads TGTGCCAGAAGCTTCCGGGACAGGGAGGCCAATGAGCAGTTCTTC.

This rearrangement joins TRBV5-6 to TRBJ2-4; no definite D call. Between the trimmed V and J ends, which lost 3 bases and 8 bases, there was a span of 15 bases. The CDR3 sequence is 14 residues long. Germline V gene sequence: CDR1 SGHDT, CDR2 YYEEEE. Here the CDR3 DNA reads TGTGCCAGCAGCTATTTGGTCAGTAGGGACATTCAGTACTTC. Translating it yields CASSYLVSRDIQYF.

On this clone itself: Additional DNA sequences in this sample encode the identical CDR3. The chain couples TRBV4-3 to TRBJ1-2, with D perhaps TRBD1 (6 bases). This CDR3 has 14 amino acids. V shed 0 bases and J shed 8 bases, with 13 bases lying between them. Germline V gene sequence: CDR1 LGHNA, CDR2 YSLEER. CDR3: CASSQDWGAGGYTF. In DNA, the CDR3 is TGCGCCAGCAGCCAAGACTGGGGGGCCGGGGGCTACACCTTC.

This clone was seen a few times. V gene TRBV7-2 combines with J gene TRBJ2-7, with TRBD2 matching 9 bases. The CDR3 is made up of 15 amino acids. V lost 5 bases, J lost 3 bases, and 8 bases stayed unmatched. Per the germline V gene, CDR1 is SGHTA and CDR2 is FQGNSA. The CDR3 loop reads CASSPGGAGGYEQYF. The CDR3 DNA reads TGTGCCAGCAGCCCCGGGGGAGCGGGAGGCTACGAGCAGTACTTC.

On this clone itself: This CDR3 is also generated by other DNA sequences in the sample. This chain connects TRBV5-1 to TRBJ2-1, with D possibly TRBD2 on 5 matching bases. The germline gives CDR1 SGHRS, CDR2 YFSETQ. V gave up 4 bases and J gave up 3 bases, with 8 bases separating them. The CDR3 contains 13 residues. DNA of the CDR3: TGCGCCAGCAGCCTCGGGATCTACAATGAGCAGTTCTTC. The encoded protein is CASSLGIYNEQFF.

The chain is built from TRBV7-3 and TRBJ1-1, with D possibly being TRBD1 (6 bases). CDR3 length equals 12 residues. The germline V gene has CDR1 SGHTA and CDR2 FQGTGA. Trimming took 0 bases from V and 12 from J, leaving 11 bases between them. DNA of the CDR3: TGTGCCAGCAGCTTAACTGGACAGCCTCCTTTCTTT. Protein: CASSLTGQPPFF.

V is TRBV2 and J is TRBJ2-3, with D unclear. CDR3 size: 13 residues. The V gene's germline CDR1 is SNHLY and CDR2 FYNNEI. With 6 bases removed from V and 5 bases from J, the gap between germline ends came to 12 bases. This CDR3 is CASRAHPEDTQYF. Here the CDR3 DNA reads TGTGCCAGCAGGGCTCATCCGGAAGATACGCAGTATTTT.

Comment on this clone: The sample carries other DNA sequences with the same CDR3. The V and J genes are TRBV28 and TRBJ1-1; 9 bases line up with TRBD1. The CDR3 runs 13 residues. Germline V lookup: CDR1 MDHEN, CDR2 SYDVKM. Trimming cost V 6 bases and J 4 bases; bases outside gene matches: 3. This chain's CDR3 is CASRPGQGTEAFF. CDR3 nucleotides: TGTGCCAGCAGGCCGGGACAGGGCACTGAAGCTTTCTTT.

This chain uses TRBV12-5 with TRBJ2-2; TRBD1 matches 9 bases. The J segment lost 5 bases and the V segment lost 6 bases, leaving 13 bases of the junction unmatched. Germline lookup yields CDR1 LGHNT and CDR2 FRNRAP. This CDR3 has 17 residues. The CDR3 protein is CASGTTTGGVRTGELFF. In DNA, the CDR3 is TGTGCTAGTGGCACCACCACAGGGGGCGTTAGAACCGGGGAGCTGTTTTTT.

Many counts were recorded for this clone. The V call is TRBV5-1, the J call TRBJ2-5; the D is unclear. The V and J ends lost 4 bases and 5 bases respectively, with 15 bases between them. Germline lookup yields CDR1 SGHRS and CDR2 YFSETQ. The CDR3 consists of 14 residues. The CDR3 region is CASSRADLGETQYF. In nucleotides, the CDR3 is TGCGCCAGCAGCAGGGCCGACCTAGGGGAGACCCAGTACTTC.

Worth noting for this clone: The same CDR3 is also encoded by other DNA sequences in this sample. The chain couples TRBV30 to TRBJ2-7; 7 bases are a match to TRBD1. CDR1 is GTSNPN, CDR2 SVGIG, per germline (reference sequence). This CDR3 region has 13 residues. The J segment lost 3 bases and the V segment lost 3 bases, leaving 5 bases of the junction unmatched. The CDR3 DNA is TGTGCCTGGAGCAAAGGGGGCTTCTACGAGCAGTACTTC. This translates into CAWSKGGFYEQYF.

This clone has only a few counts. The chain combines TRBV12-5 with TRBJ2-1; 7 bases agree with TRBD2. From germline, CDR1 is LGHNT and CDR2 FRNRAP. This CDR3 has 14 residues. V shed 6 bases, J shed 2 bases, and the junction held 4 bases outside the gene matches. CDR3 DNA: TGTGCTAGTGGGGTAGCGGGTACCTACAATGAGCAGTTCTTC. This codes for CASGVAGTYNEQFF. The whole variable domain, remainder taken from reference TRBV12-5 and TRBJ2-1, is DARVTQTPRHKVTEMGQEVTMRCQPILGHNTVFWYRQTMMQGLELLAYFRNRAPLDDSGMPKDRFSAEMPDATLATLKIQPSEPRDSAVYFCASGVAGTYNEQFFGPGTRLTVL.

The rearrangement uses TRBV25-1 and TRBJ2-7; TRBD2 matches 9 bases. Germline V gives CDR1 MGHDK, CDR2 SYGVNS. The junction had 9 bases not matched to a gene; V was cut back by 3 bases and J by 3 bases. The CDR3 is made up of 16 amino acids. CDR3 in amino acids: CASSDTSGRAGYEQYF. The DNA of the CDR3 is TGTGCCAGCAGTGATACTAGCGGGCGTGCCGGCTACGAGCAGTACTTC.

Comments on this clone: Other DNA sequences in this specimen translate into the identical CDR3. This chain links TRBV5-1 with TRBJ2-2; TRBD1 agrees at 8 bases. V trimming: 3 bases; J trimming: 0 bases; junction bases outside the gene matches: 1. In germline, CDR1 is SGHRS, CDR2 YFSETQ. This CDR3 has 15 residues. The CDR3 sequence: CASSSGQANTGELFF. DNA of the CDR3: TGCGCCAGCAGCTCGGGACAGGCGAACACCGGGGAGCTGTTTTTT.

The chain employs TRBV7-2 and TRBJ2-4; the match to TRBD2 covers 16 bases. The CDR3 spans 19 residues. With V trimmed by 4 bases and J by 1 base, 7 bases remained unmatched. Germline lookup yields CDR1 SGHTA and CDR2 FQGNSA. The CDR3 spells CASSSEGLAGGPAKNIQYF. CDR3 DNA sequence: TGTGCCAGCAGCTCAGAGGGACTAGCGGGAGGGCCGGCCAAAAACATTCAGTACTTC.